This TCR beta chain derives from a study of blood T cell repertoires in COVID-19. Study as a whole: Acute and convalescent COVID-19 specimens originated in the United States, Italy and Spain. The cDNA or gDNA used as material had been derived from T cells, B-cell-depleted T cells, or PBMCs.

Trimming stripped 6 bases from V and 7 bases from J, with 16 bases between. The germline V gene has CDR1 SNHLY and CDR2 FYNNEI. The CDR3 totals 14 residues. The data were produced by immunoSEQ multiplex PCR, yet TCRdb's version contains in-frame clones alone and is incomplete. This sample has about 200,000 clones, with 80% to 90% found just once. Recruits, aged about 18 to 100 years, lived in 20 to 30 US areas. The sample consisted of PBMCs or T cells enriched from blood (not recorded which). The chain uses TRBV2 and TRBJ2-1, with D possibly TRBD2 on 7 matching bases. The origin of this receptor is a woman younger than 30 who had recovered from COVID-19. The DNA of the CDR3 is TGTGCCAGCAGCAACCTAAGGGGGGGGAATGAGCAGTTCTTC. Translation gives CASSNLRGGNEQFF.